A selection of T cell receptor beta chains follows, all from one sample in a study of beta chain features in type 1 diabetes. The table came from immunoSEQ multiplex PCR; TCRdb's copy has only in-frame clones and leaves some out. The table records fewer than 300,000 clones, about 11% of them present only once. The sequenced sample was naive CD4+ T cells from blood. Every receptor here comes from a man aged 25-40 years with type 1 diabetes. The CDR3 runs from the conserved cysteine through the conserved F or W. The D gene is left open where the match is weak. Not every row has a clone size; where given, it reads once, few, many or a size class.

18	TRBV9	TRBD2	TRBJ2-7	few	CASSVPLTSGYREDEQYF	TGTGCCAGCAGCGTCCCATTGACTAGCGGGTATAGGGAGGACGAGCAGTACTTC
14	TRBV11-2	TRBD1	TRBJ1-1	-	CASSLRGRGAEAFF	TGTGCCAGCAGCTTGAGGGGGCGAGGCGCTGAAGCTTTCTTT
15	TRBV18	-	TRBJ1-3	-	CASSPLQNVGNTIYF	TGTGCCAGCTCACCCCTACAGAACGTTGGAAACACCATATATTTT
15	TRBV11-3	-	TRBJ2-2	few	CASSSQGLATGELFF	TGTGCCAGCAGCTCCCAGGGTTTGGCCACCGGGGAGCTGTTTTTT
15	TRBV2	-	TRBJ2-3	-	CASAKQGKSTDTQYF	TGTGCCAGCGCAAAACAGGGAAAAAGCACAGATACGCAGTATTTT
15	TRBV30	-	TRBJ2-2	-	CAWVRRGANTGELFF	TGTGCCTGGGTTCGTCGGGGAGCGAACACCGGGGAGCTGTTTTTT
14	TRBV2	-	TRBJ1-2	-	CASSEFEGGDGYTF	TGTGCCAGCAGTGAATTTGAGGGGGGGGATGGCTACACCTTC
12	TRBV6-1	-	TRBJ2-4	-	CASTGDLNIQYF	TGTGCCAGCACCGGAGACTTGAACATTCAGTACTTC
15	TRBV4-2	-	TRBJ1-2	few	CASSQDYQGNYGYTF	TGTGCCAGCAGCCAAGATTATCAGGGAAACTATGGCTACACCTTC
17	TRBV12-5	TRBD2	TRBJ2-1	few	CASGGLAGAKNYNEQFF	TGTGCTAGTGGGGGACTAGCGGGGGCCAAAAACTACAATGAGCAGTTCTTC
15	TRBV6-5	-	TRBJ1-5	-	CASSYSLSSNQPQHF	TGTGCCAGCAGTTACTCACTTAGCAGCAATCAGCCCCAGCATTTT
13	TRBV29-1	-	TRBJ1-1	-	CSVEGRSNAEAFF	TGCAGCGTTGAAGGTAGAAGTAACGCTGAAGCTTTCTTT
12	TRBV19	-	TRBJ2-4	-	CASSRDINIQYF	TGTGCCAGTAGTAGGGACATAAACATTCAGTACTTC